A selection of T cell receptor beta chains follows, all from one sample in a study of OX40 agonist ivuxolimab in advanced cancers. The repertoire was sequenced with immunoSEQ multiplex PCR; TCRdb's copy has only in-frame clones and lacks some. The table includes 55,000 to 70,000 clones, 84% detected once. The sample in question was CD4+ or CD8+ T cells sorted from blood, obtained in a trial of the OX40 agonist ivuxolimab. These receptors all come from an adult with an advanced solid tumor such as melanoma, head and neck, liver or kidney cancer. The CDR3 runs from the conserved cysteine through the conserved F or W. D genes are given only for firm matches. Not all rows give a size; the values are once, few, many and, for expanded clones, a class.

cdr3_length j_call d_call clone_size v_call cdr3_nt cdr3_aa
15 TRBJ1-4 . . TRBV6-1 TGTGCCAGCAGTGAAACTACCCGATGGGATGAAAAACTGTTTTTT CASSETTRWDEKLFF
12 TRBJ2-7 . . TRBV11-2 TGTGCCAGCAGCTTACGGGACCGACCGGAGGCCTTC CASSLRDRPEAF
13 TRBJ2-7 . . TRBV30 TGTGCCTGGAGGTCTAGCAGTCTCTACGAGCAGTACTTC CAWRSSSLYEQYF
12 TRBJ2-5 . . TRBV6-6 TGTGCCAGCAGCGGGGGTGAGGAGACCCAGTACTTC CASSGGEETQYF
14 TRBJ1-4 TRBD1 . TRBV2 TGTGCCAGCAGGGCCGACAGGGGAGGTGAAAAACTGTTTTTT CASRADRGGEKLFF
15 TRBJ2-5 TRBD2 . TRBV4-1 TGCGCCAGCAGCCAAGATAGTGCGGGAGGGAGGACCCAGTACTTC CASSQDSAGGRTQYF
13 TRBJ1-1 . . TRBV7-9 TGTGCCAGCAGCCTACAGGGGAACACTGAAGCTTTCTTT CASSLQGNTEAFF
13 TRBJ2-1 . . TRBV28 TGTGCCAGCAGTTCCCGGGCAGTCAATGAGCAGTTCTTC CASSSRAVNEQFF
17 TRBJ2-1 TRBD2 . TRBV4-1 TGCGCCAGCAGCCAAGACGCGGGACTAGCGGGAGAGAGTGAGCAGTTCTTC CASSQDAGLAGESEQFF
13 TRBJ2-3 . . TRBV13 TGTGCCAGCAGCGACTTGTTCACAGATACGCAGTATTTT CASSDLFTDTQYF
15 TRBJ2-7 TRBD1 once TRBV18 TGTGCCAGCTCACCACCGACAGGGACCTTATACGAGCAGTACTTC CASSPPTGTLYEQYF
14 TRBJ2-5 . . TRBV18 TGTGCCAGCTCACCACGGGGGGCCAGGGGGACCCAGTACTTC CASSPRGARGTQYF
16 TRBJ2-7 TRBD1 . TRBV19 TGTGCCAGTAGTATCTCGGGATCTACAGGGGCCTACGAGCAGTACTTC CASSISGSTGAYEQYF
16 TRBJ1-1 . . TRBV28 TGTGCCAGCAGTAAAGGGGAACTGTTAATGAACACTGAAGCTTTCTTT CASSKGELLMNTEAFF
15 TRBJ2-2 TRBD1 . TRBV7-6 TGTGCCAGCAGCTGGACAGGGGGGGACACCGGGGAGCTGTTTTTT CASSWTGGDTGELFF
15 TRBJ2-5 TRBD2 . TRBV6-5 TGTGCCAGCAGTCTACTAGCGGGGGGGCCGAAGACCCAGTACTTC CASSLLAGGPKTQYF
15 TRBJ2-1 TRBD2 . TRBV7-3 TGTGCCAGCAGTCTGACTAGCGGGGGAGTCAATGAGCAGTTCTTC CASSLTSGGVNEQFF
12 TRBJ1-4 . . TRBV28 TGTGCCAGCGCCTCAACTAATGAAAAACTGTTTTTT CASASTNEKLFF
13 TRBJ1-4 . once TRBV6-1 TGTGCCAGCAGTGAAGAGAGGGGAGAAAAACTGTTTTTT CASSEERGEKLFF
13 TRBJ1-2 TRBD1 . TRBV29-1 TGCAGCGTTCCGATCCCAGGGGGCGATGGCTACACCTTC CSVPIPGGDGYTF